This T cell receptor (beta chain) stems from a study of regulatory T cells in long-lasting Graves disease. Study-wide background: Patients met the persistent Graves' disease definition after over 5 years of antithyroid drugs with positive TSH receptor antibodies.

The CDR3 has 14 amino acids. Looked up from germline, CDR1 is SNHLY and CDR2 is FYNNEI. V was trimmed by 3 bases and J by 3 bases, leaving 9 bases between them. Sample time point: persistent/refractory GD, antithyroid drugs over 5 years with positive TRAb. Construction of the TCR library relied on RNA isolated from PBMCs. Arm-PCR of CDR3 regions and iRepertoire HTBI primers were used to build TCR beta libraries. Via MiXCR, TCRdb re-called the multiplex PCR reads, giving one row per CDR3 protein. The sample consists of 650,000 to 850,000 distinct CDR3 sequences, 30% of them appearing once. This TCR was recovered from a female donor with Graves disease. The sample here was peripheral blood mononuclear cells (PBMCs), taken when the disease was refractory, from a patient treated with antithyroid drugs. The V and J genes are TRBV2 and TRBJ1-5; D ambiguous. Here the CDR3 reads CASSDWTVNQPQHF. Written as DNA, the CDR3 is TGTGCCAGCAGTGACTGGACGGTCAATCAGCCCCAGCATTTT.